This T cell receptor beta chain was documented in a study of regulatory T cells in long-lasting Graves disease. Time point meaning: persistent/refractory GD, antithyroid drugs over 5 years with positive TRAb. From RNA extracted from PBMCs, the TCR library was made. Study-wide points: TRBV28, TRBJ1-2 and TRBJ2-5 emerged as the favored segments in persistent disease.

This clonotype occurred many times. No antigen is known for it. The authors built TCR beta libraries using iRepertoire HTBI primers and Arm-PCR of CDR3 regions. One entry per CDR3 protein results from TCRdb running MiXCR on the multiplex PCR reads. The sample has roughly 400,000 distinct CDR3 sequences, 20% to 25% seen once; the top ten hold approximately 15%. Trimming left V 2 bases short and J 6 bases short, with 14 bases between. Germline V gene sequence: CDR1 MNHEY, CDR2 SMNVEV (reference sequence). The CDR3 loop spans 15 amino acids. The V gene is TRBV27, the J gene TRBJ1-5; D is possibly TRBD1 (5 bases). The TCR originated in a female donor with Graves disease. This sample comprised peripheral blood mononuclear cells (PBMCs), obtained when the disease was refractory, from a patient treated with antithyroid drugs. This chain's CDR3 is CASSLDWGGGQPQHF. CDR3 coding DNA: TGTGCCAGCAGTTTAGACTGGGGGGGGGGTCAGCCCCAGCATTTT.